This record covers a single T cell receptor beta chain. A junction end diverges from the germline sequence, so it may reflect a read error. This CDR3 contains 14 residues. Germline assignment: CDR1 SQVTM and CDR2 ANQGSEA. Between about 18 and 33 mg of unsorted bulk tissue served as the source from which RNA and DNA were co-extracted. These data are taken from a study of tumor-infiltrating lymphocytes in primary liver carcinoma. TCR beta cDNA was prepared out of roughly 450 ng total RNA by means of a constant-region primer. Slightly modified ARM-PCR with three nested multiplex PCR rounds yielded TCR beta libraries. The opening two PCR rounds, around 11 cycles each, paired TRBV1-TRBV30 forward primers with a C-beta reverse primer. TCRdb itself ran the multiplex PCR reads through MiXCR, one entry per CDR3 protein. The sample gives fewer than 85,000 distinct CDR3 sequences, approximately 62% of which show up once; roughly 25% is in the top ten.

Specimen: tumor-adjacent normal liver tissue. This TCR derives from a man between 35 and 55 years old with primary liver carcinoma and hepatitis B virus infection. V usage is TRBV29-1 and J usage is TRBJ2-3, with a tentative D call TRBD2 (5 bases). CDR3 sequence reads: CRVKYSEGADTQCF. In DNA form, the CDR3 reads TGCAGGGTTAAGTACTCCGAGGGCGCAGATACGCAGTGTTTT.